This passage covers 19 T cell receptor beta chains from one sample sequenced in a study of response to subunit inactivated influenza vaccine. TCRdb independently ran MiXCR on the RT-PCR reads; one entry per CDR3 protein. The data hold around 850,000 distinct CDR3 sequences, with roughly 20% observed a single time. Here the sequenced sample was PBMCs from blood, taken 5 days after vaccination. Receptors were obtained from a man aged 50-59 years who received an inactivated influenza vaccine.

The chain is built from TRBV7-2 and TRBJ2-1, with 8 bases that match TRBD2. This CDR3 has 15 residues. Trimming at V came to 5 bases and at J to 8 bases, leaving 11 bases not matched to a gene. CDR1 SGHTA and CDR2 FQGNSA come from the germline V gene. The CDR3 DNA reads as TGTGCCAGCAGCAAAACTAGCGGACCCATTTATGAGCAGTTCTTC. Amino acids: CASSKTSGPIYEQFF.

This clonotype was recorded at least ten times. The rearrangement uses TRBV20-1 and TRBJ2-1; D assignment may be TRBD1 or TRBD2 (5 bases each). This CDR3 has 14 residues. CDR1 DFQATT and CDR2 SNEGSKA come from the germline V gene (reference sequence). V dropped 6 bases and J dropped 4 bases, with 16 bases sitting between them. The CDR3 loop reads CSARGANRYNEQFF. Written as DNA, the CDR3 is TGCAGTGCCCGGGGCGCAAATAGATACAATGAGCAGTTCTTC.

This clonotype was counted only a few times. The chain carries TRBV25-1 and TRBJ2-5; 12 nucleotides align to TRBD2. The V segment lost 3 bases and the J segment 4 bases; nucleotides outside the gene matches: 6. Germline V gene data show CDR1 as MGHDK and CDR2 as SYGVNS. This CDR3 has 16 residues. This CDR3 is CASSDETSGRSETQYF. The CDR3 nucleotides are TGTGCCAGCAGTGATGAGACTAGCGGGAGATCAGAGACCCAGTACTTC.

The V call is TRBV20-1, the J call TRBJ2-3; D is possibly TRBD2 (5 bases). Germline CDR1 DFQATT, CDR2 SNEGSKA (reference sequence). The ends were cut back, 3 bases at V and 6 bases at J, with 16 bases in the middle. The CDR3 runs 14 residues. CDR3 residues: CSARDSTRMDTQYF. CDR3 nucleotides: TGCAGTGCTAGGGATTCTACTAGGATGGATACGCAGTATTTT.

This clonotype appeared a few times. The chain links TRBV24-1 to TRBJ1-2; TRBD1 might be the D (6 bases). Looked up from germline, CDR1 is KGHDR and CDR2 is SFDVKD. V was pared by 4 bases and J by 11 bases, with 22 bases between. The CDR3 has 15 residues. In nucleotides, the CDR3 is TGTGCCACCAGTGAGCCCGGGGGCAATGAGGGACGGTACACCTTC. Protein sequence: CATSEPGGNEGRYTF.

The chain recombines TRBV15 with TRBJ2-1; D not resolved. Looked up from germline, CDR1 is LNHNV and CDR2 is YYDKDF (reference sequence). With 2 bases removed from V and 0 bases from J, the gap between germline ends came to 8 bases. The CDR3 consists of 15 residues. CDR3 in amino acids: CATSRSRSSYNEQFF. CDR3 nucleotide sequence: TGTGCCACCAGCAGATCGAGGAGCTCCTACAATGAGCAGTTCTTC.

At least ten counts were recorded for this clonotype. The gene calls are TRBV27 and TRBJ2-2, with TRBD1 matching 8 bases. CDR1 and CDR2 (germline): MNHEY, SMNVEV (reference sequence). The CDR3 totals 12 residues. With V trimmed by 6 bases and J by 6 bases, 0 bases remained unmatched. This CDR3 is CASRQGAGELFF. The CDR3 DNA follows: TGTGCCAGCAGACAGGGGGCCGGGGAGCTGTTTTTT.

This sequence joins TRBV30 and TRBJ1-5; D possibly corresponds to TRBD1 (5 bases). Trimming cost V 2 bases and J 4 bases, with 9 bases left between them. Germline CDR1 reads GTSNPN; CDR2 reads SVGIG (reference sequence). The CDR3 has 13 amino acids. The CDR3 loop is CAWSRGTNQPQHF. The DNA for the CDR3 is TGTGCCTGGAGTAGAGGGACGAATCAGCCCCAGCATTTT.

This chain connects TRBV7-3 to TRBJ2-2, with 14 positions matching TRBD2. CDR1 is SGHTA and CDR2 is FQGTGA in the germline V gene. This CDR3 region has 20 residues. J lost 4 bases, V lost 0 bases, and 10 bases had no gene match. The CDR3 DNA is TGTGCCAGCAGCTTAACGGGGACTAGCGGGAGTTACCGGACCACCGGGGAGCTGTTTTTT. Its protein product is CASSLTGTSGSYRTTGELFF.

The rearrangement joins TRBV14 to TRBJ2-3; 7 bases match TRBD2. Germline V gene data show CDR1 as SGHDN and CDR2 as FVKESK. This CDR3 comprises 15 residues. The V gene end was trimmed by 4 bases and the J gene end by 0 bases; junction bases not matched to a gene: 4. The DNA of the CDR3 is TGTGCCAGCAGCCGGACTAGAGCAAGCACAGATACGCAGTATTTT. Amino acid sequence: CASSRTRASTDTQYF. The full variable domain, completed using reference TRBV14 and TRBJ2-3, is EAGVTQFPSHSVIEKGQTVTLRCDPISGHDNLYWYRRVMGKEIKFLLHFVKESKQDESGMPNNRFLAERTGGTYSTLKVQPAELEDSGVYFCASSRTRASTDTQYFGPGTRLTVL.

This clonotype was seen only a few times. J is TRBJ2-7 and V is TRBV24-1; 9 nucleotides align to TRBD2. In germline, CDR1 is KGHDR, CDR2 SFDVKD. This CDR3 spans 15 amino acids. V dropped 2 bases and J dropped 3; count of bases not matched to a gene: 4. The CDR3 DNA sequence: TGTGCCACCAGTGATTCAAGCGGGGGGATCTACGAGCAGTACTTC. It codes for CATSDSSGGIYEQYF.

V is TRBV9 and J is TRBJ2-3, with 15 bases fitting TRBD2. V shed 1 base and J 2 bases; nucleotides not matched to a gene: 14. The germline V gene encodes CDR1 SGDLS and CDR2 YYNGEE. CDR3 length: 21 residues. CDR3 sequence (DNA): TGTGCCAGCAGCGTACACTTTGGACTAGCGGGGGGGCCTCGGGTCACAGATACGCAGTATTTT. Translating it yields CASSVHFGLAGGPRVTDTQYF.

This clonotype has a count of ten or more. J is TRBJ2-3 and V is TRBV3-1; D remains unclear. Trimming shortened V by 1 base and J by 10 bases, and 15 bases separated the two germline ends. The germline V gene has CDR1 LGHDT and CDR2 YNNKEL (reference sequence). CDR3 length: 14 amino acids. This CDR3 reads CASSQAMTSGAQYF. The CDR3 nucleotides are TGTGCCAGCAGCCAAGCTATGACCTCCGGCGCGCAGTATTTT.

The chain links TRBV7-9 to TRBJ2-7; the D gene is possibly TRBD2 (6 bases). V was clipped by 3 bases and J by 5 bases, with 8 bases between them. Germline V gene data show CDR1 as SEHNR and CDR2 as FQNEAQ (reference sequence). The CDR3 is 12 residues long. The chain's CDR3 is CASSLRTNEQYF. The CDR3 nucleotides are TGTGCCAGCAGCTTGAGGACTAACGAGCAGTACTTC.

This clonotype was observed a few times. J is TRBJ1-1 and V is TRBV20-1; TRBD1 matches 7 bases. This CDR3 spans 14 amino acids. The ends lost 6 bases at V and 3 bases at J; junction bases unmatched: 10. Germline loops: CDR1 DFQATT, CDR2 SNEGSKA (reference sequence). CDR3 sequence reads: CSAPRAGGDTEAFF. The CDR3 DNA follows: TGCAGTGCCCCTAGGGCAGGGGGGGACACTGAAGCTTTCTTT.

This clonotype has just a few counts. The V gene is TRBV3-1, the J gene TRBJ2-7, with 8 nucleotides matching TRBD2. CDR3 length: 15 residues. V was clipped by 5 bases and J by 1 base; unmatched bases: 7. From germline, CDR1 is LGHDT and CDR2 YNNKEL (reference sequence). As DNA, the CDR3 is TGTGCCAGCAGCGGCACTAGCGGTCAATCCTACGAGCAGTACTTC. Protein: CASSGTSGQSYEQYF.

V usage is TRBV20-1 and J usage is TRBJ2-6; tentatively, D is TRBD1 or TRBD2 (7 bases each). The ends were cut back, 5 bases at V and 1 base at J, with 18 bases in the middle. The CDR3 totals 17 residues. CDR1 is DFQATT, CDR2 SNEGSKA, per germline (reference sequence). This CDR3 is CSAGGGGGLSGANVLTF. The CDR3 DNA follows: TGCAGTGCTGGAGGGGGCGGGGGCCTTTCTGGGGCCAACGTCCTGACTTTC.

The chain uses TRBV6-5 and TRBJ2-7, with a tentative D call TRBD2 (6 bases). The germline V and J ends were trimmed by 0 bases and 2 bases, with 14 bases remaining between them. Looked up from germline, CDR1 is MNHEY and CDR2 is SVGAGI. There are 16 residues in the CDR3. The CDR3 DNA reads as TGTGCCAGCAGTTACTCGGGCGGGACCGGCACCTACGAGCAGTACTTC. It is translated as CASSYSGGTGTYEQYF.

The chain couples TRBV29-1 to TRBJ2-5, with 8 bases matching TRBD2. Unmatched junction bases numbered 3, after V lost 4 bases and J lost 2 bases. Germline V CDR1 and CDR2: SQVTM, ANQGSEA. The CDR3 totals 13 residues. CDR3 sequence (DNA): TGCAGCGTTGTAGGCGGGGGGCAAGAGACCCAGTACTTC. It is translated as CSVVGGGQETQYF.